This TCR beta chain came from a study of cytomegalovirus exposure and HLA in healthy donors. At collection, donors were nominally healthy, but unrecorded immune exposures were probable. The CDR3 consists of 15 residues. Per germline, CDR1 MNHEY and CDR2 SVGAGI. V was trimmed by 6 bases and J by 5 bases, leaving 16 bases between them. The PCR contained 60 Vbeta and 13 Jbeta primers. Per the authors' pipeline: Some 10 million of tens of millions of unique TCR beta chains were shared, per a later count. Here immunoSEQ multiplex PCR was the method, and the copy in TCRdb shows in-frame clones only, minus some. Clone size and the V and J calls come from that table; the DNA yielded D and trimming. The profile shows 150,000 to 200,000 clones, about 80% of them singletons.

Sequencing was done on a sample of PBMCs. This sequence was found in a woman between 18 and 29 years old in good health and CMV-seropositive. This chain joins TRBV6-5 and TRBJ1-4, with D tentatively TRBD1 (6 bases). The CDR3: CASRGGGGGNEKLFF. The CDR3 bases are TGTGCCAGCAGGGGCGGAGGGGGAGGGAATGAAAAACTGTTTTTT.